These T cell receptor beta chains were read from a single sample in a study of OX40 agonist ivuxolimab in advanced cancers. The protocol was immunoSEQ multiplex PCR, while the TCRdb copy is restricted to in-frame clones and leaves out a portion. The table records roughly 64,000 clones, 85% of them present only once. This specimen consisted of CD4+ or CD8+ T cells sorted from blood, obtained in a trial of the OX40 agonist ivuxolimab. The receptors were gathered from an adult with an advanced solid tumor such as melanoma, head and neck, liver or kidney cancer. Each CDR3 is given with its conserved first and last residue. Each record gives: J gene, D gene, V gene, clone size, CDR3 protein, CDR3 DNA. D genes are given only for firm matches. Clone size is shown for a subset of rows, as once, few, many or a class of expanded clone.

>TRBJ2-7|.|TRBV6-1|.
CASGQGGYEQYF
TGTGCCAGCGGGCAGGGCGGCTACGAGCAGTACTTC
>TRBJ2-7|TRBD2|TRBV7-7|.
CASSPGLAAGEQYF
TGTGCCAGCAGCCCTGGACTAGCGGCGGGAGAGCAGTACTTC
>TRBJ2-3|.|TRBV7-2|.
CASSWGRSGTDTQYF
TGTGCCAGCAGCTGGGGACGGTCCGGCACAGATACGCAGTATTTT
>TRBJ1-1|.|TRBV6-1|.
CASSESDRTAFF
TGTGCCAGCAGTGAATCAGACAGGACAGCTTTCTTT
>TRBJ1-4|.|TRBV9|once
CASSVGDGRNEKLFF
TGTGCCAGCAGCGTAGGGGACGGCCGAAATGAAAAACTGTTTTTT
>TRBJ2-7|TRBD1|TRBV30|.
CAWSPGQAYEQYF
TGTGCCTGGAGTCCGGGACAGGCCTACGAGCAGTACTTC
>TRBJ2-3|.|TRBV11-3|.
CASSLSPSVGTQYF
TGTGCCAGCAGCTTAAGCCCTTCGGTGGGTACGCAGTATTTT
>TRBJ1-1|TRBD1|TRBV19|.
CASSDQGVTEAFF
TGTGCCAGTAGTGACCAGGGGGTCACTGAAGCTTTCTTT
>TRBJ2-2|TRBD2|TRBV2|.
CASRGTSSTGELFF
TGTGCCAGCAGGGGGACTAGTAGCACCGGGGAGCTGTTTTTT
>TRBJ2-2|.|TRBV5-8|.
CASSLYGVTGELFF
TGTGCCAGCAGCTTATACGGGGTTACCGGGGAGCTGTTTTTT
>TRBJ2-1|TRBD2|TRBV29-1|.
CSVEANSGGNQFF
TGCAGCGTTGAAGCTAACAGCGGGGGGAACCAGTTCTTC
>TRBJ2-7|.|TRBV5-1|.
CASSLDLYEQYF
TGCGCCAGCAGCTTGGACCTCTACGAGCAGTACTTC
>TRBJ1-4|.|TRBV27|.
CASSLALGLNEKLFF
TGTGCCAGCAGTTTGGCTTTGGGCCTTAATGAAAAACTGTTTTTT
>TRBJ1-4|TRBD1|TRBV2|.
CASSTDRTLNEKLFF
TGTGCCAGCAGTACGGACAGGACCTTAAATGAAAAACTGTTTTTT
>TRBJ2-7|TRBD1|TRBV7-2|once
CASSFASGQGTYEQYF
TGTGCCAGCAGCTTCGCCTCGGGACAGGGTACCTACGAGCAGTACTTC
>TRBJ2-7|.|TRBV11-2|once
CASSTYRGGAYEQYF
TGTGCCAGCAGCACCTACAGGGGGGGGGCCTACGAGCAGTACTTC
>TRBJ2-2|.|TRBV6-1|.
CASIARNTGELFF
TGTGCCAGCATAGCACGGAACACCGGGGAGCTGTTTTTT
>TRBJ2-1|TRBD2|TRBV5-4|.
CASSSGTSGTYNEQFF
TGTGCCAGCAGCTCCGGGACTAGCGGGACCTACAATGAGCAGTTCTTC
>TRBJ2-2|TRBD1|TRBV11-2|.
CASSSTGGLNTGELFF
TGTGCCAGCAGCTCTACAGGGGGCCTGAACACCGGGGAGCTGTTTTTT
>TRBJ2-6|.|TRBV7-3|.
CASGPGANVLTF
TGTGCCAGCGGGCCCGGGGCCAACGTCCTGACTTTC
>TRBJ1-5|.|TRBV2|.
CASTYGAQSNQPQHF
TGTGCCAGCACATATGGGGCTCAGAGCAATCAGCCCCAGCATTTT
>TRBJ2-5|.|TRBV19|.
CASSINPWETQYF
TGTGCCAGTAGTATAAACCCATGGGAGACCCAGTACTTC
>TRBJ2-7|.|TRBV28|.
CASSLTGYEQYF
TGTGCCAGCAGTTTAACGGGCTACGAGCAGTACTTC
>TRBJ2-3|.|TRBV7-8|.
CASSFRDGSTDTQYF
TGTGCCAGCAGCTTCCGGGACGGTAGCACAGATACGCAGTATTTT
>TRBJ1-1|.|TRBV4-2|.
CASSQDRVSTEAFF
TGTGCCAGCAGCCAAGACAGGGTCAGCACTGAAGCTTTCTTT
>TRBJ2-3|TRBD2|TRBV2|.
CASSGGAGEGTDTQYF
TGTGCCAGCAGTGGCGGAGCGGGAGAGGGCACAGATACGCAGTATTTT
>TRBJ2-7|.|TRBV7-1|few
CASSPRGESSYEQYF
TGTGCCAGCAGCCCCAGGGGGGAATCCTCCTACGAGCAGTACTTC
>TRBJ2-6|.|TRBV11-2|.
CASSSVSGANVLTF
TGTGCCAGCAGCTCTGTCTCTGGGGCCAACGTCCTGACTTTC
>TRBJ1-5|.|TRBV6-1|.
CASSGGRGDTHKPQHF
TGTGCCAGCAGTGGGGGGAGGGGGGACACCCATAAGCCCCAGCATTTT
>TRBJ2-2|.|TRBV5-1|.
CASSLGTDGELFF
TGCGCCAGCAGCTTGGGGACAGACGGGGAGCTGTTTTTT
>TRBJ1-5|.|TRBV2|.
CASKPGGGESNQPQHF
TGTGCCAGCAAACCCGGGGGAGGTGAAAGCAATCAGCCCCAGCATTTT
>TRBJ1-1|.|TRBV10-3|.
CAISERNREAFF
TGTGCCATCAGTGAGAGGAACCGTGAAGCTTTCTTT
>TRBJ2-6|TRBD1|TRBV5-1|once
CASSPGTGIYSGANVLTF
TGCGCCAGCAGCCCGGGGACAGGTATATACTCTGGGGCCAACGTCCTGACTTTC
>TRBJ2-3|TRBD2|TRBV9|.
CASSVRGGRAIDTQYF
TGTGCCAGCAGCGTACGGGGCGGGAGGGCCATAGATACGCAGTATTTT
>TRBJ2-7|TRBD1|TRBV7-2|.
CASSPGQGRDEQYF
TGTGCCAGCAGCCCTGGACAGGGACGGGACGAGCAGTACTTC
>TRBJ2-5|.|TRBV10-3|.
CAISESTGAGETQYF
TGTGCCATCAGTGAGTCTACCGGGGCAGGCGAGACCCAGTACTTC
>TRBJ2-1|.|TRBV28|.
CASSPSSGHLEQFF
TGTGCCAGCAGCCCGAGCTCGGGACACCTAGAGCAGTTCTTC
>TRBJ2-5|.|TRBV14|.
CASSSRWGGDGETQYF
TGTGCCAGCAGCAGTCGATGGGGGGGCGATGGAGAGACCCAGTACTTC
>TRBJ1-5|.|TRBV5-1|once
CASSLQGGGQPQHF
TGCGCCAGCAGCTTGCAGGGAGGCGGTCAGCCCCAGCATTTT
>TRBJ2-1|TRBD1|TRBV7-3|once
CASSSTGGEQFF
TGTGCCAGCAGCTCAACAGGGGGTGAGCAGTTCTTC
>TRBJ2-7|TRBD2|TRBV29-1|.
CSVGAGGFTAGQYF
TGCAGCGTTGGCGCGGGAGGGTTCACAGCGGGGCAGTACTTC
>TRBJ2-5|.|TRBV18|.
CASSPFRNQETQYF
TGTGCCAGCTCACCATTTCGAAACCAAGAGACCCAGTACTTC
>TRBJ1-1|.|TRBV14|.
CASSQAGTLEAFF
TGTGCCAGCAGCCAAGCCGGGACCTTGGAAGCTTTCTTT
>TRBJ1-2|.|TRBV2|.
CASGGTEVKGYTF
TGTGCCAGCGGCGGGACGGAGGTTAAAGGCTACACCTTC
>TRBJ2-7|TRBD2|TRBV5-4|.
CASRPSGGRFYEQYF
TGTGCCAGCAGACCGTCTGGCGGGAGGTTCTACGAGCAGTACTTC
>TRBJ2-5|.|TRBV5-1|.
CASSPVQETQYF
TGCGCCAGCAGTCCGGTCCAAGAGACCCAGTACTTC
>TRBJ2-7|.|TRBV6-5|.
CASSPTPWVEQYF
TGTGCCAGCAGCCCCACACCTTGGGTGGAGCAGTACTTC
>TRBJ2-1|TRBD2|TRBV11-2|.
CASSLSGGANEQFF
TGTGCCAGCAGCTTGAGCGGGGGGGCTAATGAGCAGTTCTTC